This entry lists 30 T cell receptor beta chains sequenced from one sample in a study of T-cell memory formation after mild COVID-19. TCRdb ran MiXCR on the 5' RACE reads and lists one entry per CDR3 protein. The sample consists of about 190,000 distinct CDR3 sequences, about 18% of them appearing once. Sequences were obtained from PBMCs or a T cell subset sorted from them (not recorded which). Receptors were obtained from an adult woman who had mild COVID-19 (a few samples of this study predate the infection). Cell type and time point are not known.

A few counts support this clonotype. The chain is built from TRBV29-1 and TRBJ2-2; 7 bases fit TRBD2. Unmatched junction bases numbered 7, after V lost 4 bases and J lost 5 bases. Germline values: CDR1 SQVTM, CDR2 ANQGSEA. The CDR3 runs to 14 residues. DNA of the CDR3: TGCAGCGTTGGGGGAGGGAGAACAACCGGGGAGCTGTTTTTT. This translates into CSVGGGRTTGELFF.

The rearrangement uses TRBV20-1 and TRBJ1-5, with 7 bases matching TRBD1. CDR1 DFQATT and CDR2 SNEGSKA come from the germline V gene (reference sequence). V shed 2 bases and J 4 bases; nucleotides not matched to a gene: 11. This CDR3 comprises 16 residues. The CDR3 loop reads CSARYAGGGWNQPQHF. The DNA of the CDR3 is TGCAGTGCTAGATATGCAGGGGGAGGATGGAATCAGCCCCAGCATTTT.

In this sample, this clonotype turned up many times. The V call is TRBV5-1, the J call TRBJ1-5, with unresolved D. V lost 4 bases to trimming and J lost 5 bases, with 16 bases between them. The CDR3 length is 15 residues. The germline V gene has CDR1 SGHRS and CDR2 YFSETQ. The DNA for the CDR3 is TGCGCCAGCAGCACGGACGCCTCGGGAGATCAGCCCCAGCATTTT. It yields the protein CASSTDASGDQPQHF.

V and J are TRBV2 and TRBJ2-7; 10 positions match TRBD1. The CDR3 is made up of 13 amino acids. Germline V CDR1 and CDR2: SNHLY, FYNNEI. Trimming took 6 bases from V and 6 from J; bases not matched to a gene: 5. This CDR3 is CASRTGTGVEQYF. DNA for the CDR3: TGTGCCAGCAGAACCGGGACAGGGGTCGAGCAGTACTTC.

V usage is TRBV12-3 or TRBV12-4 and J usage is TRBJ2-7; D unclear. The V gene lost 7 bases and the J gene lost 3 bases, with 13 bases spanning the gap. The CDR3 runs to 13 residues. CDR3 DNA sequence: TGTGCCAGCAAGTCCCTGGATGGCTACGAGCAGTACTTC. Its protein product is CASKSLDGYEQYF.

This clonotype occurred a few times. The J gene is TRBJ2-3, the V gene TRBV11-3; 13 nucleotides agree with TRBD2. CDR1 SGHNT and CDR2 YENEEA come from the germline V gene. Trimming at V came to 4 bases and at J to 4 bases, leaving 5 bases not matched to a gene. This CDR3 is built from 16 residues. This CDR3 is CASSSGLAGESDTQYF. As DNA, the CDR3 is TGTGCCAGCAGCTCCGGACTAGCGGGAGAGTCAGATACGCAGTATTTT.

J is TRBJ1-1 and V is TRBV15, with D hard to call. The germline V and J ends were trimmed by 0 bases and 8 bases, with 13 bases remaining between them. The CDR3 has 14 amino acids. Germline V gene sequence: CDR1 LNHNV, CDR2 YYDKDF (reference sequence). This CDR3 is CATSRDLELREAFF. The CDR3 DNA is TGTGCCACCAGCAGAGATCTCGAACTTCGAGAAGCTTTCTTT.

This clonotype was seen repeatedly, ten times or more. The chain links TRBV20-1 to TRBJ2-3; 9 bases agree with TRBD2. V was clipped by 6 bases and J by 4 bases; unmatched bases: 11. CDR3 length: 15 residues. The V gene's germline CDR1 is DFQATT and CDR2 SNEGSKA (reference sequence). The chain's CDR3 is CSATSGTSIADTQYF. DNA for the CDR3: TGCAGTGCGACTTCTGGGACTAGCATCGCAGATACGCAGTATTTT.

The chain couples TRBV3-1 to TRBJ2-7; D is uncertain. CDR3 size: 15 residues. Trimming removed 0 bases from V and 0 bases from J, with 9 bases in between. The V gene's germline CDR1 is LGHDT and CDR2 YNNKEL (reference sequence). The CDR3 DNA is TGTGCCAGCAGCCAAGATCTTGCGGCCTCCTACGAGCAGTACTTC. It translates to CASSQDLAASYEQYF.

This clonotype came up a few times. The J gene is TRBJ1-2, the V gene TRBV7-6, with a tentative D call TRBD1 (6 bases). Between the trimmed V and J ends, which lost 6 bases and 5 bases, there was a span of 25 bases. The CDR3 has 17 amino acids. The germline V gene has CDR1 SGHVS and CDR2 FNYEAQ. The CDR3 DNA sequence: TGTGCCAGCAGTTTAACCGACCATGGGGGCGCAGGATATGGCTACACCTTC. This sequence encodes CASSLTDHGGAGYGYTF.

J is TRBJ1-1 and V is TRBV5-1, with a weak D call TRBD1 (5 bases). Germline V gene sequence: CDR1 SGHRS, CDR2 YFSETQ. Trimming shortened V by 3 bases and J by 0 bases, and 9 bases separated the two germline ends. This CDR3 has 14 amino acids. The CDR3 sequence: CASSSGRMNTEAFF. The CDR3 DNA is TGCGCCAGCAGCTCGGGACGGATGAACACTGAAGCTTTCTTT.

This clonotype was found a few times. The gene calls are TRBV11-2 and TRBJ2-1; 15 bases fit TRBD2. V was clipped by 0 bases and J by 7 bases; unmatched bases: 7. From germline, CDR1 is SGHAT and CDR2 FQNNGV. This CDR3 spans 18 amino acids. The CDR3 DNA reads TGTGCCAGCAGCTTAGATGGAGTGGGGACTAGCGGGAGGAATGAGCAGTTCTTC. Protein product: CASSLDGVGTSGRNEQFF.

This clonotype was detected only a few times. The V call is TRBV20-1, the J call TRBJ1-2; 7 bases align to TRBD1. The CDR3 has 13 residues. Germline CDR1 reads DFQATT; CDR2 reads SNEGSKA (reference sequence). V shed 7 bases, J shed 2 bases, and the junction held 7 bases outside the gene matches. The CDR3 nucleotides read TGCAGTGTTTCGACAGGGATGAACTATGGCTACACCTTC. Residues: CSVSTGMNYGYTF.

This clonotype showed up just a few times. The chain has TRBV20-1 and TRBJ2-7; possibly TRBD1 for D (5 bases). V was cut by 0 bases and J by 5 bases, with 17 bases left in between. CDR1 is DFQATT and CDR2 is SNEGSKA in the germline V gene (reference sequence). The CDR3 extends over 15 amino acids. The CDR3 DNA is TGCAGTGCTAGAGATCTAGGGGCAGGGAAGAACGAGCAGTACTTC. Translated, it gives CSARDLGAGKNEQYF.

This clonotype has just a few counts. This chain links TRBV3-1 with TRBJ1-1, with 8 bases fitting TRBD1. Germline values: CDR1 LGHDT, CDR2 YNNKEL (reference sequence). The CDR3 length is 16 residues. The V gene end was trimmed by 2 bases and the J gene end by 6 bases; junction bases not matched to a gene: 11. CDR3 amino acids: CASSQTVGTRGPEAFF. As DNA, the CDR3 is TGTGCCAGCAGCCAAACCGTTGGGACCAGGGGGCCTGAAGCTTTCTTT.

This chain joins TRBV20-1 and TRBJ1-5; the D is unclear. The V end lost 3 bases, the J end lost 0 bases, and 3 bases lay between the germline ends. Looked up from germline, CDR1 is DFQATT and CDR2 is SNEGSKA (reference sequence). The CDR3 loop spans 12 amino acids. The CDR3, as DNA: TGCAGTGCTAGGAGTAGCAATCAGCCCCAGCATTTT. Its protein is CSARSSNQPQHF.

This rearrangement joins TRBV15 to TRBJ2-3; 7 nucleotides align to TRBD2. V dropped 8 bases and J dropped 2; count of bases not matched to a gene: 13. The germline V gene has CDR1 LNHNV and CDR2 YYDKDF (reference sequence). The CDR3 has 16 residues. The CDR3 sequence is CATLSRGDPVTDTQYF. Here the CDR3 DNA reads TGTGCCACCTTAAGTCGGGGGGACCCGGTCACAGATACGCAGTATTTT.

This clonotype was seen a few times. DNA of the CDR3: TGCGCCAGCAGCGAACCGGGATTCTATGGCTACACCTTC. It is translated as CASSEPGFYGYTF. The chain links TRBV5-1 to TRBJ1-2, with D unclear. Germline V gene lookup returns CDR1 SGHRS and CDR2 YFSETQ. Trimming took 4 bases from V and 4 from J, leaving 11 bases between them. The CDR3 length is 13 residues.

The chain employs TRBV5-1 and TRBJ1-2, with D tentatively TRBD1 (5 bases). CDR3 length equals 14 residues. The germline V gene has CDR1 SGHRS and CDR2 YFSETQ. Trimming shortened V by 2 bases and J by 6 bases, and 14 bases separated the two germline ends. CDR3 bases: TGCGCCAGCAGCTTACCGGGACTCGAACATGGCTACACCTTC. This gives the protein CASSLPGLEHGYTF.

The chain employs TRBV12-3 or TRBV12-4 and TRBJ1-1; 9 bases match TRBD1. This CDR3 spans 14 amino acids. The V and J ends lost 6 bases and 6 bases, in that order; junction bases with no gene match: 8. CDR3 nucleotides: TGTGCCAGCAGGGCGGGACAGGGAAATTCTGAAGCTTTCTTT. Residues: CASRAGQGNSEAFF.

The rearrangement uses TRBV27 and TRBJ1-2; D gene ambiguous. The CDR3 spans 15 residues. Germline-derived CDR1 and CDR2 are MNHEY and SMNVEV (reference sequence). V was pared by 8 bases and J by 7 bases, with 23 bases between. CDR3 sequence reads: CASRSQYGATRGYTF. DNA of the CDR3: TGTGCCAGCCGATCCCAATACGGTGCTACGCGTGGCTACACCTTC.

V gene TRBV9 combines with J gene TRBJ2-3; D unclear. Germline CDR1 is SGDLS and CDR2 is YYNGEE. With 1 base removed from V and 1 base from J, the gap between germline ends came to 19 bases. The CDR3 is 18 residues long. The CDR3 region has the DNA TGTGCCAGCAGCGTACGAGTATCGGTTGGGTTCGGCACAGATACGCAGTATTTT. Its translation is CASSVRVSVGFGTDTQYF.

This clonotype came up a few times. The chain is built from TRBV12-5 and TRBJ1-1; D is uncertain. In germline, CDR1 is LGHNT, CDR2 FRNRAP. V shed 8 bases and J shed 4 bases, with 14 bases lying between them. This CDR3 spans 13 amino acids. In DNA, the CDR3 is TGTGCTAGTCGAAGGGAGAGAGTCACTGAAGCTTTCTTT. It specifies CASRRERVTEAFF.

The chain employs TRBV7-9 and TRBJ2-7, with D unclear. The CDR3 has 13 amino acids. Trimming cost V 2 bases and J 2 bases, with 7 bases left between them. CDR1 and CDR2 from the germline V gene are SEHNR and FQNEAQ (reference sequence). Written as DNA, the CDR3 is TGTGCCAGCAGCTTATTCCAGGCCTACGAGCAGTACTTC. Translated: CASSLFQAYEQYF.

In nucleotides, the CDR3 is TGTGCCAGCAGCTTAGGAGTTACAGCTTCTGGAAACACCATATATTTT. Translating it yields CASSLGVTASGNTIYF. The chain employs TRBV7-2 and TRBJ1-3, with D unresolved. There are 16 residues in the CDR3. Germline CDR1 SGHTA, CDR2 FQGNSA. V lost 1 base and J lost 1, with 11 bases in between.

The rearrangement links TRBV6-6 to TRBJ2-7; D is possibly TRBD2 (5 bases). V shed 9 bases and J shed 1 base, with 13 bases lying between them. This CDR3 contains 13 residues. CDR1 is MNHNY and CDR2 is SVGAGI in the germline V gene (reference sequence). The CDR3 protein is CASRSGASYEQYF. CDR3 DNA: TGTGCCAGTAGGAGCGGAGCGTCCTACGAGCAGTACTTC.

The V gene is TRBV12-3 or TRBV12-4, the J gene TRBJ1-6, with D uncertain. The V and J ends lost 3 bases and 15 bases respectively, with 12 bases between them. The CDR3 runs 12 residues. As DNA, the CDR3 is TGTGCCAGCAGTTTGGACCCCTTCGACCTCCACTTT. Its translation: CASSLDPFDLHF.

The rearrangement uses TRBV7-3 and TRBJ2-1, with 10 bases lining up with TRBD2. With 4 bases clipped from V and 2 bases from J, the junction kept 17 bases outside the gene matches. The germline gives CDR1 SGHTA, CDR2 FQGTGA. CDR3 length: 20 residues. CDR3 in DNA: TGTGCCAGCAGCTCCCGCGGGGCAACTAGCGGGGACCTAACCTACAATGAGCAGTTCTTC. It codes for CASSSRGATSGDLTYNEQFF.

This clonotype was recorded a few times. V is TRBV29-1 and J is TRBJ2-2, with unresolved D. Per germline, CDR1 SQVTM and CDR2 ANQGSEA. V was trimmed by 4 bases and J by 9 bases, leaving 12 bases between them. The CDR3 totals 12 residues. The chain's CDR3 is CSVAPPERELFF. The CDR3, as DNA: TGCAGCGTTGCACCGCCCGAGAGGGAGCTGTTTTTT.

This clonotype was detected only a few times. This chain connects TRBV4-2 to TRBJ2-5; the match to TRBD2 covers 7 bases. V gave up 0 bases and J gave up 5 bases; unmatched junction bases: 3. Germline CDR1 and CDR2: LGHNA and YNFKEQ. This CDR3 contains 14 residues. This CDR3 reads CASSQDGRGETQYF. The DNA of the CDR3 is TGTGCCAGCAGCCAAGATGGGAGGGGTGAGACCCAGTACTTC.